These 17 T cell receptor beta chains were all obtained from the same sample, sequenced in a study of cytomegalovirus exposure and HLA in healthy donors. Vbeta (60) and Jbeta (13) primers were used in the PCR. Clones were sequenced by immunoSEQ multiplex PCR, and TCRdb holds only the in-frame ones, with some missing. Of over 150,000 clones listed, around 68% are singletons. The sequenced material came from PBMCs. The receptors shown here come from a middle-aged woman in good health and CMV-seropositive.

This clone was recorded only once. The V call is TRBV15, the J call TRBJ2-3; 9 positions agree with TRBD1. The CDR3 totals 16 residues. V lost 4 bases to trimming and J lost 6 bases; unmatched junction nucleotides: 11. Germline assignment: CDR1 LNHNV and CDR2 YYDKDF (reference sequence). The CDR3: CATSISGTGIADTQYF. DNA of the CDR3: TGTGCCACCAGCATTTCCGGGACAGGGATAGCCGATACGCAGTATTTT.

The rearrangement links TRBV2 to TRBJ1-4; the match to TRBD1 covers 7 bases. The germline CDR1 and CDR2 sequences are SNHLY and FYNNEI. The CDR3 is 15 residues long. V was clipped by 2 bases and J by 0 bases; unmatched bases: 0. The CDR3 loop is CASSEQGATNEKLFF. The CDR3 DNA reads as TGTGCCAGCAGTGAACAGGGGGCAACTAATGAAAAACTGTTTTTT.

CDR3: CASSLAGIRSETQYF. The CDR3 DNA sequence: TGTGCCAGCAGCTTGGCCGGGATTCGGTCCGAGACCCAGTACTTC. This sequence joins TRBV5-4 and TRBJ2-5, with D perhaps TRBD2 (5 bases). V shed 0 bases and J shed 5 bases, with 14 bases lying between them. Germline V gene sequence: CDR1 SGHNT, CDR2 YYREEE (reference sequence). This CDR3 region has 15 residues.

This clone was observed a few times. The rearrangement joins TRBV7-9 to TRBJ2-7; D may be TRBD2 (5 bases). The germline V gene encodes CDR1 SEHNR and CDR2 FQNEAQ (reference sequence). V lost 5 bases and J lost 6, with 11 bases in between. The CDR3 consists of 12 residues. Here the CDR3 reads CASSAGLGEQYF. In DNA form, the CDR3 reads TGTGCCAGCAGCGCCGGACTCGGCGAGCAGTACTTC. Drawing the rest from reference TRBV7-9 and TRBJ2-7, the complete variable domain is DTGVSQNPRHKITKRGQNVTFRCDPISEHNRLYWYRQTLGQGPEFLTYFQNEAQLEKSRLLSDRFSAERPKGSFSTLEIQRTEQGDSAMYLCASSAGLGEQYFGPGTRLTVT.

The rearrangement uses TRBV28 and TRBJ1-2; 8 bases agree with TRBD1. Looked up from germline, CDR1 is MDHEN and CDR2 is SYDVKM. The CDR3 is 15 residues long. The V gene end was trimmed by 3 bases and the J gene end by 0 bases; junction bases not matched to a gene: 3. This chain's CDR3 is CASSFGQGPNYGYTF. The CDR3 DNA follows: TGTGCCAGCAGTTTCGGACAGGGCCCTAACTATGGCTACACCTTC.

The genes are TRBV7-6 and TRBJ2-3; a weak D match, TRBD1 (5 bases). Trimming took 0 bases from V and 2 from J, leaving 15 bases between them. The CDR3 has 17 residues. Germline CDR1 reads SGHVS; CDR2 reads FNYEAQ. The CDR3 spells CASSLASTARATDTQYF. CDR3 DNA: TGTGCCAGCAGCTTAGCGTCGACAGCGAGAGCCACAGATACGCAGTATTTT.

The chain is built from TRBV2 and TRBJ2-5, with TRBD2 as a possible D gene (6 bases). The ends were cut back, 1 base at V and 3 bases at J, with 15 bases in the middle. Germline CDR1 and CDR2: SNHLY and FYNNEI. CDR3 length: 16 residues. This CDR3 reads CASSEVGGREKETQYF. As DNA, the CDR3 is TGTGCCAGCAGTGAAGTCGGTGGCCGGGAGAAAGAGACCCAGTACTTC.

V gene TRBV7-2 combines with J gene TRBJ1-5; a possible D gene is TRBD1 (6 bases). V dropped 5 bases and J dropped 6 bases, with 14 bases sitting between them. This CDR3 has 14 residues. CDR1 is SGHTA and CDR2 is FQGNSA in the germline V gene. The CDR3 nucleotides read TGTGCCAGCAGCCCCAGGGGACGGGTTCAGCCCCAGCATTTT. Encoded protein: CASSPRGRVQPQHF.

The rearrangement joins TRBV15 to TRBJ2-3, with 12 bases aligning to TRBD1. After removal of 4 bases from V and 4 bases from J, the junction contained 3 bases not matched to a gene. The CDR3 sequence is 15 residues long. Germline CDR1 is LNHNV and CDR2 is YYDKDF (reference sequence). CDR3 nucleotides: TGTGCCACCAGCATGGGACAGGGGGCGGCAGATACGCAGTATTTT. Translation gives CATSMGQGAADTQYF.

Written as DNA, the CDR3 is TGCGCCAGCAGCTTGGGTCAGACTGGAAACACCATATATTTT. This gives the protein CASSLGQTGNTIYF. The chain uses TRBV5-1 and TRBJ1-3; D gene uncertain. CDR1 and CDR2 (germline): SGHRS, YFSETQ. The V end lost 0 bases, the J end lost 2 bases, and 6 bases lay between the germline ends. This CDR3 spans 14 amino acids. Full variable domain (missing parts from reference TRBV5-1 and TRBJ1-3): KAGVTQTPRYLIKTRGQQVTLSCSPISGHRSVSWYQQTPGQGLQFLFEYFSETQRNKGNFPGRFSGRQFSNSRSEMNVSTLELGDSALYLCASSLGQTGNTIYFGEGSWLTVV.

The chain carries TRBV27 and TRBJ1-1; 8 positions agree with TRBD1. With 5 bases clipped from V and 4 bases from J, the junction kept 9 bases outside the gene matches. This CDR3 comprises 15 residues. CDR1 MNHEY and CDR2 SMNVEV come from the germline V gene (reference sequence). The CDR3 DNA reads TGTGCCAGCAGTCTGACAGGGGCGGGGGCCACTGAAGCTTTCTTT. Its translation is CASSLTGAGATEAFF.

The CDR3, as DNA: TGTGCCAGCAGCCCGGGCGGGGATCAGCCCCAGCATTTT. This sequence encodes CASSPGGDQPQHF. The V and J genes are TRBV12-1 and TRBJ1-5. TRBV12-1 is shown as a pseudogene. This CDR3 is 13 amino acids long.

This chain uses TRBV27 with TRBJ2-2, with a tentative D call TRBD1 (5 bases). CDR1 and CDR2 (germline): MNHEY, SMNVEV (reference sequence). Between the trimmed V and J ends, which lost 3 bases and 4 bases, there was a span of 9 bases. This CDR3 spans 14 amino acids. The CDR3 sequence is CASSFGAVTGELFF. CDR3 coding DNA: TGTGCCAGCAGTTTTGGGGCGGTCACCGGGGAGCTGTTTTTT.

The V call is TRBV7-2, the J call TRBJ1-1; D is uncertain. Per the germline V gene, CDR1 is SGHTA and CDR2 is FQGNSA. The CDR3 runs 14 residues. Trimming pared 3 bases from V and 3 bases from J, leaving 11 bases between. Here the CDR3 DNA reads TGTGCCAGCAGCTTTATCTCCCGGGACACTGAAGCTTTCTTT. It is translated as CASSFISRDTEAFF.

Remarks on this clone: A junction end diverges from the germline sequence, so it may reflect a read error. The chain combines TRBV7-9 with TRBJ2-1; 10 bases match TRBD2. This CDR3 has 18 amino acids. Germline CDR1 SEHNR, CDR2 FQNEAQ (reference sequence). Here the CDR3 DNA reads TGTTCCAGCAGCTTAGACCGTCTAGCGGGAGCGTCGTACAATGAGCAGTTCTTC. Translation gives CSSSLDRLAGASYNEQFF.

Only one count was recorded for this clone. This chain connects TRBV5-1 to TRBJ1-1; 9 nucleotides align to TRBD1. Trimming cost V 3 bases and J 5 bases; bases outside gene matches: 8. The CDR3 is 15 amino acids. Germline V gives CDR1 SGHRS, CDR2 YFSETQ. The CDR3 loop reads CASSWVQGAGTEAFF. In DNA form, the CDR3 reads TGCGCCAGCAGCTGGGTACAGGGGGCGGGGACTGAAGCTTTCTTT.

This chain connects TRBV4-2 to TRBJ1-1; no definite D call. The CDR3 has 12 amino acids. Germline V gene sequence: CDR1 LGHNA, CDR2 YNFKEQ. V was trimmed by 2 bases and J by 6 bases, leaving 7 bases between them. CDR3: CASSQSSAEAFF. CDR3 in DNA: TGTGCCAGCAGCCAATCGTCCGCTGAAGCTTTCTTT.